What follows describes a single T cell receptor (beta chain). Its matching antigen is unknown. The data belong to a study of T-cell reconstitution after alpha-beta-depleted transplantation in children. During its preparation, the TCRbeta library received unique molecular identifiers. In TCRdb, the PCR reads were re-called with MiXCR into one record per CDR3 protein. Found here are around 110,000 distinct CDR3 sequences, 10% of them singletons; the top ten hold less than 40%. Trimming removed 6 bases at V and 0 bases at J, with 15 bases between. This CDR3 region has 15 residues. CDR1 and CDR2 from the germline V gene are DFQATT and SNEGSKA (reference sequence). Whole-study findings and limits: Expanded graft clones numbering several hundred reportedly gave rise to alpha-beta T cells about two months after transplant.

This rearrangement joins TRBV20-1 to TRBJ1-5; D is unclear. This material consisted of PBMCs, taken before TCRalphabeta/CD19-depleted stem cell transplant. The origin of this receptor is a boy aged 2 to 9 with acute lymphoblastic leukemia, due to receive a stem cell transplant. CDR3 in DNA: TGCAGTGCCTCCTCCCAGGTTTATAGCAATCAGCCCCAGCATTTT. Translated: CSASSQVYSNQPQHF.